The T cell receptor (beta chain) described here comes from a study of blood T cell repertoires in COVID-19. CDR1 and CDR2 (germline): SGHAT, FQNNGV. V lost 1 base and J 7 bases, leaving 10 bases between the germline ends. This CDR3 comprises 13 residues. Authors' data handling: Amplifying reference gene primers gave estimates of nucleated cell counts. Sequencing was performed with immunoSEQ multiplex PCR; in TCRdb, only in-frame clones are kept and a portion is missing. V and J calls and clone size are given by that table; D and trimming were obtained from the DNA. The data show some 320,000 clones, with 70% to 90% seen just once and about 7% held by the top ten.

Sequencing input: peripheral blood. The J gene is TRBJ1-1, the V gene TRBV11-2, with D possibly matching TRBD1 (5 bases). The TCR was taken from a woman under 40 who had recovered from COVID-19. CDR3 bases: TGTGCCAGCAGCTTAGCAGGGTTTGGTGAAGCTTTCTTT. Its protein is CASSLAGFGEAFF.